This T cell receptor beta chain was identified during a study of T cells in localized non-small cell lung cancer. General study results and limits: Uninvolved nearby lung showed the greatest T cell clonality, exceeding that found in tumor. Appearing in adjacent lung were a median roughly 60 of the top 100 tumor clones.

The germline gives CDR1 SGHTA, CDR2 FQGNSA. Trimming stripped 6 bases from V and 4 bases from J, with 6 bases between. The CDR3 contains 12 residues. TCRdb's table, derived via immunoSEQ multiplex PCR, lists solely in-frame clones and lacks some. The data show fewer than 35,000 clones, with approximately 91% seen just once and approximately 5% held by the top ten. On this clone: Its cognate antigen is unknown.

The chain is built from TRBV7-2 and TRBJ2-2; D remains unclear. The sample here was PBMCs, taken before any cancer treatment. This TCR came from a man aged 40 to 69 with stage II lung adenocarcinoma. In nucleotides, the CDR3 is TGTGCCAGCAGGTTTATCACCGGGGAGCTGTTTTTT. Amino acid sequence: CASRFITGELFF. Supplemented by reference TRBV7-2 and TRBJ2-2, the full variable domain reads GAGVSQSPSNKVTEKGKDVELRCDPISGHTALYWYRQSLGQGLEFLIYFQGNSAPDKSGLPSDRFSAERTGGSVSTLTIQRTQQEDSAVYLCASRFITGELFFGEGSRLTVL.